This is a list of T cell receptor beta chains from one sample in a study of T cell repertoires in cytomegalovirus infection. These TCRs' antigens remain unknown. TCRdb reprocessed the reads with MiXCR, giving one entry per CDR3 protein. The sample carries hundreds of thousands of distinct CDR3 sequences, almost 30% recorded once. The input for sequencing was cultured PBMCs, taken from culture after CMV antigen stimulation. All receptors come from a human donor in good health (CMV status not recorded). Some clones in this sample may be carry-over from other donors' samples. Each CDR3 is given with its conserved first and last residue. The D gene is left open where the match is weak. Clone size is given for some rows only: seen once, a few or many times, or a class if the clone is expanded.

clone_size	d_call	j_call	v_call	cdr3_aa	cdr3_nt
few	.	TRBJ1-1	TRBV7-9	CASSLEGAGNTEAFF	TGTGCCAGCAGCCTAGAAGGGGCAGGGAACACTGAAGCTTTCTTT
.	TRBD1	TRBJ1-4	TRBV7-9	CASSLPGQTNEKLFF	TGTGCCAGCAGTCTTCCGGGACAGACTAATGAAAAACTGTTTTTT
.	.	TRBJ1-1	TRBV2	CASRGSLNTEAFF	TGTGCCAGCAGGGGCAGTTTGAACACTGAAGCTTTCTTT
many	.	TRBJ1-3	TRBV6-5	CASSKTDLGNTIYF	TGTGCCAGCAGTAAGACAGACCTTGGAAACACCATATATTTT
.	.	TRBJ1-3	TRBV27	CASSLRGSGNTIYF	TGTGCCAGCAGTTTAAGGGGATCTGGAAACACCATATATTTT
.	.	TRBJ1-2	TRBV6-8	CASRQGTYGYTF	TGTGCCAGCAGGCAGGGAACCTATGGCTACACCTTC
.	.	TRBJ1-2	TRBV20-1	CSARDSRNEGYTF	TGCAGTGCTAGAGATTCCCGCAATGAAGGCTACACCTTC
.	.	TRBJ2-3	TRBV5-6	CASSLEETTDTQYF	TGTGCCAGCAGCTTGGAAGAGACAACGGATACGCAGTATTTT
few	.	TRBJ1-1	TRBV2	CASIIGMNTEAFF	TGTGCCAGCATAATAGGGATGAACACTGAAGCTTTCTTT
.	.	TRBJ2-3	TRBV7-8	CASSLTGSSQYF	TGTGCCAGCAGCTTAACCGGGAGTTCGCAGTATTTT
.	.	TRBJ1-4	TRBV12-3/TRBV12-4	CASRITYVLTLATNEKLFF	TGTGCCAGCAGAATCACCTACGTCTTAACTCTCGCAACTAATGAAAAACTGTTTTTT
.	.	TRBJ2-5	TRBV7-2	CASRAIQETQYF	TGTGCCAGCAGGGCCATCCAAGAGACCCAGTACTTC
.	TRBD2	TRBJ2-1	TRBV29-1	CSVELRLAGRGFF	TGCAGCGTTGAATTGAGACTAGCGGGAAGAGGGTTCTTC
.	.	TRBJ2-1	TRBV12-5	CASGLAQGNEQFF	TGTGCTAGTGGTTTGGCGCAGGGCAATGAGCAGTTCTTC
few	.	TRBJ2-7	TRBV6-5	CASSYSDPGPYEQYF	TGTGCCAGCAGTTATTCCGACCCTGGCCCCTACGAGCAGTACTTC
.	.	TRBJ1-2	TRBV6-5	CASSYSILLPDTQGGYTF	TGTGCCAGCAGTTACTCGATACTTCTGCCGGACACTCAAGGTGGCTACACCTTC
.	.	TRBJ2-2	TRBV7-3	CASYSRRDNTGELFF	TGTGCCAGCTATTCCCGGAGGGACAACACCGGGGAGCTGTTTTTT
.	.	TRBJ1-2	TRBV20-1	CSAPRDMSWGGYTF	TGCAGTGCTCCCCGCGATATGTCCTGGGGTGGCTACACCTTC
few	TRBD2	TRBJ2-1	TRBV7-2	CASSLVGSGSGGLNEQFF	TGTGCCAGCAGCTTAGTCGGTAGCGGGAGCGGGGGATTAAATGAGCAGTTCTTC
many	.	TRBJ2-1	TRBV28	CASSPPERLYNEQFF	TGTGCCAGCAGCCCCCCGGAGCGGTTATACAATGAGCAGTTCTTC
few	TRBD1	TRBJ1-1	TRBV12-3/TRBV12-4	CASSGGDRPTDF	TGTGCCAGCAGTGGCGGGGACAGGCCTACCGATTTT
.	.	TRBJ2-3	TRBV19	CASSLGENTDTQYF	TGTGCCAGTAGCCTCGGCGAAAACACAGATACGCAGTATTTT
.	TRBD2	TRBJ2-7	TRBV7-8	CASSLGGGRKRISEQYF	TGTGCCAGCAGCTTAGGGGGAGGGAGAAAGCGGATTAGCGAGCAGTACTTC
few	TRBD2	TRBJ2-2	TRBV19	CASSIGRGDPRGIGELFF	TGTGCCAGTAGTATAGGCCGGGGGGACCCCAGAGGAATCGGGGAGCTGTTTTTT
.	TRBD1	TRBJ1-5	TRBV18	CASSPRTGGDSQPQHF	TGTGCCAGCTCACCAAGGACAGGGGGCGATTCCCAGCCCCAGCATTTT
.	.	TRBJ2-1	TRBV19	CASSSTRLSSYNEQFF	TGTGCCAGTAGTAGTACGCGTCTTAGCTCCTACAATGAGCAGTTCTTC
few	TRBD2	TRBJ2-1	TRBV11-2	CASSLERAGDRNNEQFF	TGTGCCAGCAGCTTAGAACGAGCGGGAGATAGGAACAATGAGCAGTTCTTC
few	TRBD1	TRBJ2-5	TRBV28	CAGQGLGIETQYF	TGTGCCGGACAGGGGCTGGGGATAGAGACCCAGTACTTC
.	TRBD2	TRBJ2-5	TRBV7-6	CASSQNSGTSGKETQYF	TGTGCCAGCAGCCAAAACAGTGGGACTAGCGGTAAAGAGACCCAGTACTTC
.	.	TRBJ2-2	TRBV12-3/TRBV12-4	CASSLYAGMNTGELFF	TGTGCCAGCAGTCTATACGCGGGTATGAACACCGGGGAGCTGTTTTTT
.	.	TRBJ2-1	TRBV2	CARVGVYNEQFF	TGTGCCAGAGTCGGGGTCTACAATGAGCAGTTCTTC
.	.	TRBJ2-7	TRBV6-8	CASSYSFRGSYEQYF	TGTGCCAGCAGTTACTCCTTCAGGGGCTCCTACGAGCAGTACTTC
few	TRBD1	TRBJ2-7	TRBV7-6	CASSSAGTGSPYEQYF	TGTGCCAGCAGCAGCGCGGGGACAGGAAGCCCCTACGAGCAGTACTTC
few	.	TRBJ1-5	TRBV6-2/TRBV6-3	CASSYTGNQPQHF	TGTGCCAGCAGTTATACTGGCAATCAGCCCCAGCATTTT
few	.	TRBJ1-6	TRBV7-2	CASSPGPSRSSPLHF	TGTGCCAGCAGCCCAGGACCATCAAGAAGTTCACCCCTCCACTTT